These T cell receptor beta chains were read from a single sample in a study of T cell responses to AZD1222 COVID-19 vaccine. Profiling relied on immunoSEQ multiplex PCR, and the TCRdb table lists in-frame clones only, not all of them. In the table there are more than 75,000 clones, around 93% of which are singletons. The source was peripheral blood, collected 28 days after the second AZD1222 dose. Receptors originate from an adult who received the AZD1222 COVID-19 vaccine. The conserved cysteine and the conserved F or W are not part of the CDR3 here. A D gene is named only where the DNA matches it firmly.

SAPSGLGYT TRBJ1-2 TRBV20-1 -
ASSVGREKGNTIY TRBJ1-3 TRBV9 -
AVSGITYNEQF TRBJ2-1 TRBV24-1 TRBD2
SASMARVRAHEQY TRBJ2-7 TRBV20-1 -
ASSYSMGGSYEQY TRBJ2-7 TRBV6-5 -
ASSRTGGSQETQY TRBJ2-5 TRBV4-1 TRBD1
ASSPLAGGPPDTQY TRBJ2-3 TRBV4-2 TRBD2
AWSVIGVHSPLH TRBJ1-6 TRBV30 -
ASSLAQGGEKLF TRBJ1-4 TRBV7-9 -
ASSRSGEVF TRBJ2-1 TRBV3-1/TRBV3-2 -
ASSPRLAGNIQY TRBJ2-4 TRBV9 TRBD2
ASSLQDSPNTEAF TRBJ1-1 TRBV5-1 -
ASSLATNTGELF TRBJ2-2 TRBV7-8 -
ASRLAWPSTNEKLF TRBJ1-4 TRBV12-2 -
ASTPNRDQPQH TRBJ1-5 TRBV19 -
SVEHPGRGGIQY TRBJ2-4 TRBV29-1 -
ASSDRDRVPEQY TRBJ2-7 TRBV7-2 TRBD1
ASSQGGITGYGYT TRBJ1-2 TRBV7-9 -
ASSPGVQSEAF TRBJ1-1 TRBV9 -
ASSLEKNIQY TRBJ2-4 TRBV7-2 -
ATSRDRSGGRNIQY TRBJ2-4 TRBV15 TRBD1
ASSLGVGFYGYT TRBJ1-2 TRBV5-5 -